The present T cell receptor beta chain was sequenced within a study of T cells in Graves' hyperthyroidism and ophthalmopathy. Individuals with ophthalmopathy presented a Clinical Activity Score of at least 3, a NOSPECS grade of at least 4 and a duration under 3 months. What was amplified from RNA transcripts were TCR beta CDR3 regions. TCR CDR3 underwent first-round RT-PCR with the HTBI primer set. Using its own MiXCR run on the multiplex PCR reads, TCRdb lists one record per CDR3 protein. The top ten clones hold 15% to 17% of a sample with about 350,000 distinct CDR3 sequences, 15% to 20% of them seen once. Study findings and constraints: Model output signaled ophthalmopathy a median approximately 6 months ahead of onset.

The sample holds a few counts of this clonotype. Its antigen is as yet unknown. This may come from a read error, since a much larger clone is one base off. The germline CDR1 and CDR2 sequences are SGHRS and YFSETQ. This CDR3 has 12 amino acids. The gene calls are TRBV5-1 and TRBJ2-5; D ambiguous. Sequenced sample: blood. The TCR comes from a woman aged 35 to 49 with Graves' ophthalmopathy. CDR3 region: CAGSRSSETQYF. Written as DNA, the CDR3 is TGCGCCGGCAGCCGGTCAAGTGAGACCCAGTACTTC.